This T cell receptor (beta chain) was documented in a study of T cells in Graves' hyperthyroidism and ophthalmopathy. What was amplified from RNA transcripts were TCR beta CDR3 regions. The HTBI primer set drove a first-round RT-PCR of the TCR CDR3. TCRdb redid the calling of the multiplex PCR reads with MiXCR, one entry per CDR3 protein. The table lists 250,000 to 300,000 distinct CDR3 sequences, roughly 20% of them singletons. This CDR3 is 12 amino acids long. Germline V gene data show CDR1 as SGHTA and CDR2 as FQGNSA. The V end lost 8 bases, the J end lost 5 bases, and 12 bases lay between the germline ends.

The sample comprised blood. The chain uses TRBV7-2 and TRBJ1-1; D ambiguous. The clonotype comes from a man aged 50-59 years with Graves' ophthalmopathy. The CDR3 protein is CASGRVGTEAFF. In DNA form, the CDR3 reads TGTGCCAGCGGGAGGGTAGGAACTGAAGCTTTCTTT.